One TCR beta chain is described in this entry. Its target is unknown. The germline gives CDR1 MGHRA, CDR2 YSYEKL. The V gene lost 3 bases and the J gene lost 2 bases, with 14 bases spanning the gap. CDR3 length: 15 amino acids. The data stem from a study of identical twins. Study-wide points: Not following the same donors, the study drew its conclusions from cross-sectional statistical analysis.

From the 5' RACE reads, TCRdb called clonotypes with MiXCR, one entry per CDR3 protein. The sample has about 550,000 distinct CDR3 sequences, around 24% seen once. This same sample was also part of a study on yellow fever vaccine responses in identical twins.

The chain has TRBV4-1 and TRBJ2-7, with unresolved D. This clonotype originated in a woman aged 18-35 years in good health. Sequencing was performed on CD4+ T cells sorted from blood. CDR3 nucleotide sequence: TGCGCCAGCAGCCAGGCAGGAGTCCGGACCTACGAGCAGTACTTC. Its protein is CASSQAGVRTYEQYF.